This entry lists 20 T cell receptor beta chains sequenced from one sample in a study of blood T cell repertoires in COVID-19. The assay was immunoSEQ multiplex PCR, and TCRdb's table has in-frame clones only and misses some. The sample lists roughly 4,000 clones, approximately 89% occurring once. The sequencing input was peripheral blood. All receptors come from a woman in her 70s with active COVID-19.

This chain links TRBV30 with TRBJ1-2, with TRBD1 matching 8 bases. The length of the CDR3 is 13 residues. With V trimmed by 3 bases and J by 6 bases, 6 bases remained unmatched. Germline V gene data show CDR1 as GTSNPN and CDR2 as SVGIG (reference sequence). The DNA for the CDR3 is TGTGCCTGGAGCGCGACAGGGGTGGATGGCTACACCTTC. Translated: CAWSATGVDGYTF. Full variable domain (missing parts from reference TRBV30 and TRBJ1-2): SQTIHQWPATLVQPVGSPLSLECTVEGTSNPNLYWYRQAAGRGLQLLFYSVGIGQISSEVPQNLSASRPQDRQFILSSKKLLLSDSGFYLCAWSATGVDGYTFGSGTRLTVV.

The rearrangement links TRBV6-1 to TRBJ1-6; possible D gene TRBD1, 5 bases. Germline values: CDR1 MNHNS, CDR2 SASEGT. The V end was cut by 6 bases, the J end by 4 bases, with 16 bases between. This CDR3 has 16 amino acids. The CDR3 nucleotides read TGTGCCAGCAGAGAACCACAGGCACAATATAATTCACCCCTCCACTTT. Translated: CASREPQAQYNSPLHF.

This clone occurred once. This chain joins TRBV4-2 and TRBJ2-2; D remains unclear. The germline V gene has CDR1 LGHNA and CDR2 YNFKEQ. Trimming removed 1 base from V and 3 bases from J, with 9 bases in between. The CDR3 totals 15 residues. The CDR3 is CASSQAVAYTGELFF. The CDR3 DNA sequence: TGTGCCAGCAGCCAAGCGGTAGCTTACACCGGGGAGCTGTTTTTT.

V is TRBV6-6 and J is TRBJ1-2; a possible D gene is TRBD1 (5 bases). This CDR3 has 14 residues. The germline V gene has CDR1 MNHNY and CDR2 SVGAGI (reference sequence). Trimming removed 6 bases at V and 0 bases at J, with 11 bases between. CDR3 amino acids: CASRDSYTNYGYTF. The CDR3 DNA sequence: TGTGCCAGCAGAGACAGTTATACTAACTATGGCTACACCTTC.

The chain's CDR3 is CASSQSRQGNQETQYF. The CDR3 DNA follows: TGTGCCAGCAGCCAGAGTCGACAGGGGAATCAAGAGACCCAGTACTTC. The chain carries TRBV3-1 (or the pseudogene TRBV3-2) and TRBJ2-5; 8 bases are shared with TRBD1. The length of the CDR3 is 16 residues. J lost 2 bases, V lost 3 bases, and 8 bases had no gene match. Germline-derived CDR1 and CDR2 are LGHDT and YNNKEL (reference sequence).

This clone was observed a single time. The chain joins TRBV5-1 to TRBJ2-7; 7 positions match TRBD2. J gave up 4 bases and V 1 base, and 17 bases lay outside the gene matches. Germline V gene data show CDR1 as SGHRS and CDR2 as YFSETQ. This CDR3 contains 18 residues. This CDR3 reads CASSLRAGTTQAAYEQYF. CDR3 DNA sequence: TGCGCCAGCAGCTTGCGGGCGGGGACTACCCAAGCAGCGTACGAGCAGTACTTC. Full variable domain (rest looked up from reference TRBV5-1 and TRBJ2-7): KAGVTQTPRYLIKTRGQQVTLSCSPISGHRSVSWYQQTPGQGLQFLFEYFSETQRNKGNFPGRFSGRQFSNSRSEMNVSTLELGDSALYLCASSLRAGTTQAAYEQYFGPGTRLTVT.

CDR3 DNA sequence: TGCGCCAGCAGCCATGTACGTACCGGGACAGGGGCCTACGAGCAGTACTTC. This sequence encodes CASSHVRTGTGAYEQYF. The J gene is TRBJ2-7, the V gene TRBV4-1; 10 bases agree with TRBD1. The CDR3 has 17 residues. After removal of 3 bases from V and 2 bases from J, the junction contained 10 bases not matched to a gene. CDR1 and CDR2 (germline): MGHRA, YSYEKL.

This chain joins TRBV5-4 and TRBJ1-4; D remains unclear. Germline V lookup: CDR1 SGHNT, CDR2 YYREEE (reference sequence). V lost 1 base and J lost 0, with 4 bases in between. The CDR3 has 14 residues. CDR3 region: CASSLLATNEKLFF. CDR3 DNA sequence: TGTGCCAGCAGCTTGCTTGCAACTAATGAAAAACTGTTTTTT.

J is TRBJ2-7 and V is TRBV30, with D perhaps TRBD1 (5 bases). Looked up from germline, CDR1 is GTSNPN and CDR2 is SVGIG (reference sequence). V lost 3 bases to trimming and J lost 7 bases, with 16 bases between them. The CDR3 consists of 13 residues. The CDR3 DNA reads as TGTGCCTGGAGCACCTCACAAAGGGGAGAGCAGTACTTC. Its protein is CAWSTSQRGEQYF.

The chain has TRBV27 and TRBJ1-2; 11 nucleotides line up with TRBD1. CDR3 size: 15 residues. Germline V gives CDR1 MNHEY, CDR2 SMNVEV (reference sequence). V shed 6 bases and J 8 bases; nucleotides not matched to a gene: 11. In DNA form, the CDR3 reads TGTGCCAGCAGCCCCGGGACAGGGGGTATTGAGGGCTACACCTTC. Encoded protein: CASSPGTGGIEGYTF.

The chain has TRBV7-9 and TRBJ1-1; D may be TRBD1 (5 bases). V dropped 2 bases and J dropped 4 bases, with 11 bases sitting between them. Germline loops: CDR1 SEHNR, CDR2 FQNEAQ (reference sequence). This CDR3 spans 14 amino acids. The CDR3 DNA follows: TGTGCCAGCAGCTTACAGGGATTCCTCACTGAAGCTTTCTTT. This gives the protein CASSLQGFLTEAFF.

The V and J genes are TRBV6-5 and TRBJ1-2, with TRBD1 identical over 9 bases. From germline, CDR1 is MNHEY and CDR2 SVGAGI. Germline trimming cut 7 bases from V and 7 bases from J; bases unmatched to any gene: 4. The CDR3 consists of 12 residues. CDR3 DNA sequence: TGTGCCAGCATCGGGACAGGGATTGGCTACACCTTC. This translates into CASIGTGIGYTF.

The gene calls are TRBV7-2 and TRBJ2-1; 15 bases agree with TRBD2. The J segment lost 6 bases and the V segment lost 5 bases, leaving 2 bases of the junction unmatched. The CDR3 is 15 residues long. In germline, CDR1 is SGHTA, CDR2 FQGNSA. This chain's CDR3 is CASSMGLAGGNEQFF. The CDR3 DNA follows: TGTGCCAGCAGCATGGGACTAGCGGGGGGCAATGAGCAGTTCTTC.

The gene calls are TRBV30 and TRBJ1-2; TRBD1 aligns across 10 bases. The junction had 8 bases not matched to a gene; V was cut back by 4 bases and J by 0 bases. CDR3 length equals 16 residues. Germline-derived CDR1 and CDR2 are GTSNPN and SVGIG (reference sequence). The CDR3 region has the DNA TGTGCCTGGACTAAAGGGGGACAGGGGCCTAACTATGGCTACACCTTC. It yields the protein CAWTKGGQGPNYGYTF.

V gene TRBV7-9 combines with J gene TRBJ1-1; the D is unclear. This CDR3 is 13 amino acids long. V was clipped by 5 bases and J by 8 bases, with 15 bases between them. CDR1 and CDR2 (germline): SEHNR, FQNEAQ (reference sequence). CDR3 coding DNA: TGTGCCAGCAGCCGGGGAAAAATTGGGGAAGCTTTCTTT. It specifies CASSRGKIGEAFF.

The rearrangement uses TRBV3-1 (or the pseudogene TRBV3-2) and TRBJ2-6; tentatively, D is TRBD2 (5 bases). The V gene's germline CDR1 is LGHDT and CDR2 YNNKEL (reference sequence). The V end lost 8 bases, the J end lost 0 bases, and 8 bases lay between the germline ends. The CDR3 contains 14 residues. CDR3 nucleotides: TGTGCCAGCCGGGAAGGCTCTGGGGCCAACGTCCTGACTTTC. Its translation: CASREGSGANVLTF.

This clone was seen just once. The CDR3 reads CASSLEGGGEKLFF. The CDR3 DNA sequence: TGTGCCAGCAGCTTAGAAGGGGGCGGTGAAAAACTGTTTTTT. This rearrangement joins TRBV7-9 to TRBJ1-4, with 7 bases aligning to TRBD1. This CDR3 has 14 residues. V was clipped by 1 base and J by 7 bases; unmatched bases: 3. Germline-derived CDR1 and CDR2 are SEHNR and FQNEAQ (reference sequence). The complete variable domain, with remaining parts taken from reference TRBV7-9 and TRBJ1-4, reads DTGVSQNPRHKITKRGQNVTFRCDPISEHNRLYWYRQTLGQGPEFLTYFQNEAQLEKSRLLSDRFSAERPKGSFSTLEIQRTEQGDSAMYLCASSLEGGGEKLFFGSGTQLSVL.

The V gene is TRBV7-9, the J gene TRBJ1-2; possible D gene TRBD1, 6 bases. CDR3 length equals 14 residues. The V end lost 1 base, the J end lost 3 bases, and 9 bases lay between the germline ends. The germline gives CDR1 SEHNR, CDR2 FQNEAQ (reference sequence). The CDR3 spells CASSLGAGDYGYTF. CDR3 coding DNA: TGTGCCAGCAGCTTAGGGGCAGGGGACTATGGCTACACCTTC.

V usage is TRBV25-1 and J usage is TRBJ2-1; no clear D. V was trimmed by 4 bases and J by 1 base, leaving 5 bases between them. CDR1 is MGHDK, CDR2 SYGVNS, per germline. CDR3 length equals 13 residues. DNA for the CDR3: TGTGCCAGCAGTGTGCAGTCCTACAATGAGCAGTTCTTC. Translated: CASSVQSYNEQFF. Using reference TRBV25-1 and TRBJ2-1 for the parts outside the CDR3, the full variable domain is EADIYQTPRYLVIGTGKKITLECSQTMGHDKMYWYQQDPGMELHLIHYSYGVNSTEKGDLSSESTVSRIRTEHFPLTLESARPSHTSQYLCASSVQSYNEQFFGPGTRLTVL.

The chain recombines TRBV11-2 with TRBJ1-3; 10 bases fit TRBD1. CDR3 length: 17 residues. In germline, CDR1 is SGHAT, CDR2 FQNNGV. V lost 1 base to trimming and J lost 0 bases; unmatched junction nucleotides: 3. Here the CDR3 DNA reads TGTGCCAGCAGCTTAGGACAGGGGGCTATCTCTGGAAACACCATATATTTT. Translation: CASSLGQGAISGNTIYF.